The clone carrying this T cell receptor beta chain occurred a few times. Its antigen is still unknown. These data originate in a study of CD8+ T cells in alopecia areata. Study-level findings and limits: The study found that many expanded lesional clones persisted in scalp and blood during tofacitinib. Sequence data from scalp samples additionally include resident alphabeta T cells of normal skin.

The CDR3 sequence is 14 residues long. Per germline, CDR1 ENHRY and CDR2 SYGVKD. V was shortened by 1 base and J by 7 bases, with 11 bases between the two germline ends. The treatment here: oral pan-JAK inhibitor, 5-10 mg twice daily. A FACSAria was used to sort CD4+ and CD8+ T cells. These cells came from PBMCs. Following RNA extraction, reverse transcription yielded cDNA that acted as the sequencing template. Clones were read by immunoSEQ multiplex PCR, and TCRdb kept only the in-frame ones, dropping some. The sample carries some 220,000 clones, about 58% recorded once. V gene TRBV10-3 combines with J gene TRBJ2-1, with D perhaps matching TRBD2 (6 bases). The source material was CD4+ T cells sorted from blood, sampled at week 4, from a patient treated with tofacitinib. The sequence derives from a human donor with alopecia areata. The CDR3 nucleotides are TGTGCCATCAGTGAGTTGTCCGGGGGTAATGAGCAGTTCTTC. Translated, it gives CAISELSGGNEQFF.